This TCR beta chain originates from a study of post-analysis software for immune sequencing data. The wider study: Relapsing-remitting, secondary progressive and progressive-relapsing forms made up the multiple sclerosis disease courses.

From germline, CDR1 is SGHRS and CDR2 YFSETQ. The CDR3 is made up of 13 amino acids. Researchers reported that TCR beta cDNA libraries carried unique molecular identifiers. MiXCR, applied by TCRdb to the PCR reads, yields one record per CDR3 protein. This table has around 200,000 distinct CDR3 sequences, 25% to 30% appearing once. This clonotype has just a few counts. Its antigen is currently unknown. A single base separates this from a much larger clone, so it may be a read error. Overall study findings and caveats: A significant reduction in normalized Chao1 diversity was observed in multiple sclerosis patients versus controls. When patients were compared with controls, a handful of TRBV segments were more frequent, TRBV5-6, TRBV5-1 and TRBV20-1 among them. Same-batch preparations were strongly co-clustered by F measure.

The source of this sequence is a girl aged 2-17 years with multiple sclerosis. Sequencing was done on a sample of blood. The V and J genes are TRBV5-1 and TRBJ2-7, with a tentative D call TRBD1 (6 bases). The CDR3 loop reads CASSKTGYYERYF. CDR3 sequence (DNA): TGCGCCAGCAGCAAAACAGGGTACTACGAGCGGTACTTC.